These 20 T cell receptor beta chains were all obtained from the same sample, sequenced in a study of T-cell reconstitution after alpha-beta-depleted transplantation in children. Unique molecular identifiers were used in preparing the TCRbeta library. One entry per CDR3 protein, called by TCRdb with MiXCR from the PCR reads. The sample yields about a million distinct CDR3 sequences, roughly 31% seen once. This sample comprised PBMCs, mostly from graft donor cells, obtained 360 days after TCRalphabeta/CD19-depleted stem cell transplant. Receptors were obtained from a boy younger than two who had a stem cell transplant for SCID, so the T cells may come from the graft donor.

This clonotype appeared a few times. This rearrangement joins TRBV7-8 to TRBJ1-5; D is unresolved. The germline CDR1 and CDR2 sequences are SGHVS and FQNEAQ. CDR3 length equals 14 residues. Trimming took off 0 bases at V and 4 bases at J, with 7 bases between the two ends. As DNA, the CDR3 is TGTGCCAGCAGCTTAGCACACGTTAATCAGCCCCAGCATTTT. Residues: CASSLAHVNQPQHF.

The chain uses TRBV11-2 and TRBJ2-3; D is possibly TRBD2 (6 bases). The ends were cut back, 5 bases at V and 2 bases at J, with 14 bases in the middle. The CDR3 has 15 amino acids. Germline CDR1 SGHAT, CDR2 FQNNGV. This chain's CDR3 is CASSPLAPNTDTQYF. The CDR3 nucleotides are TGTGCCAGCAGCCCTCTAGCGCCAAACACAGATACGCAGTATTTT. Complete variable domain (other parts from reference TRBV11-2 and TRBJ2-3): EAGVAQSPRYKIIEKRQSVAFWCNPISGHATLYWYQQILGQGPKLLIQFQNNGVVDDSQLPKDRFSAERLKGVDSTLKIQPAKLEDSAVYLCASSPLAPNTDTQYFGPGTRLTVL.

V is TRBV5-1 and J is TRBJ1-1; no firm D call. Germline-derived CDR1 and CDR2 are SGHRS and YFSETQ. V shed 0 bases and J shed 5 bases, with 14 bases lying between them. This CDR3 has 15 amino acids. In DNA form, the CDR3 reads TGCGCCAGCAGCTTGGCCTTATCCGTGGATACTGAAGCTTTCTTT. Translated, it gives CASSLALSVDTEAFF.

The chain is built from TRBV12-3 or TRBV12-4 and TRBJ2-3; TRBD1 aligns across 9 bases. CDR3 length: 16 amino acids. The V gene end was trimmed by 3 bases and the J gene end by 3 bases; junction bases not matched to a gene: 7. The CDR3 region is CASSFYPGQGTDTQYF. CDR3 in DNA: TGTGCCAGCAGTTTTTACCCGGGACAGGGAACAGATACGCAGTATTTT.

A few counts support this clonotype. The V and J genes are TRBV28 and TRBJ1-1; D is unresolved. V was shortened by 6 bases and J by 1 base, with 9 bases between the two germline ends. Looked up from germline, CDR1 is MDHEN and CDR2 is SYDVKM. This CDR3 region has 13 residues. As DNA, the CDR3 is TGTGCCAGCAGCCCATCGACGAACACTGAAGCTTTCTTT. Translation gives CASSPSTNTEAFF.

The chain uses TRBV5-1 and TRBJ2-7; tentatively, D is TRBD1 (5 bases). In germline, CDR1 is SGHRS, CDR2 YFSETQ. The CDR3 has 16 amino acids. Trimming removed 4 bases at V and 0 bases at J, with 17 bases between. The CDR3 DNA follows: TGCGCCAGCAGCACAAGTACAGGCTCCAGCTCCTACGAGCAGTACTTC. This codes for CASSTSTGSSSYEQYF. The complete variable domain, with remaining parts taken from reference TRBV5-1 and TRBJ2-7, reads KAGVTQTPRYLIKTRGQQVTLSCSPISGHRSVSWYQQTPGQGLQFLFEYFSETQRNKGNFPGRFSGRQFSNSRSEMNVSTLELGDSALYLCASSTSTGSSSYEQYFGPGTRLTVT.

This clonotype appeared a few times. The V gene is TRBV6-1, the J gene TRBJ2-1; TRBD2 matches at 7 bases. V dropped 6 bases and J dropped 7; count of bases not matched to a gene: 15. The CDR3 has 16 amino acids. From germline, CDR1 is MNHNS and CDR2 SASEGT. The CDR3 DNA sequence: TGTGCCAGCAGCCCCCCCGGTCGTGTAGCGGGTAATGAGCAGTTCTTC. Translation gives CASSPPGRVAGNEQFF.

This clonotype was counted at least ten times. The chain joins TRBV6-5 to TRBJ2-7, with D tentatively TRBD1 or TRBD2 (5 bases each). Germline V CDR1 and CDR2: MNHEY, SVGAGI. The CDR3 sequence is 11 residues long. Trimming shortened V by 8 bases and J by 7 bases, and 12 bases separated the two germline ends. The CDR3 spells CASLNGGEQYF. As DNA, the CDR3 is TGTGCCAGCCTCAATGGGGGAGAGCAGTACTTC.

This clonotype was found a few times. The J gene is TRBJ2-1, the V gene TRBV28; 9 bases are shared with TRBD1. CDR1 is MDHEN, CDR2 SYDVKM, per germline. The CDR3 is 16 amino acids. With V trimmed by 3 bases and J by 3 bases, 6 bases remained unmatched. Here the CDR3 reads CASSFGTGKIYNEQFF. The DNA for the CDR3 is TGTGCCAGCAGTTTCGGGACAGGGAAAATCTACAATGAGCAGTTCTTC.

This rearrangement joins TRBV4-3 to TRBJ1-4, with D unclear. Germline-derived CDR1 and CDR2 are LGHNA and YSLEER. The CDR3 has 15 amino acids. V was pared by 0 bases and J by 4 bases, with 9 bases between. The CDR3 is CASSQDWQLNEKLFF. The CDR3 DNA follows: TGCGCCAGCAGCCAAGATTGGCAGCTTAATGAAAAACTGTTTTTT.

This clonotype was seen a handful of times. The chain recombines TRBV12-3 or TRBV12-4 with TRBJ2-1, with D maybe TRBD1 (5 bases). Between the trimmed V and J ends, which lost 3 bases and 7 bases, there was a span of 16 bases. The CDR3 runs to 15 residues. The CDR3 region is CASSLEQAAVNEQFF. The CDR3 DNA sequence: TGTGCCAGCAGTTTGGAACAGGCGGCGGTGAATGAGCAGTTCTTC.

The J gene is TRBJ2-2, the V gene TRBV6-1; TRBD2 aligns across 7 bases. The germline gives CDR1 MNHNS, CDR2 SASEGT. Trimming removed 6 bases from V and 5 bases from J; junction bases left unmatched: 9. The CDR3 has 15 amino acids. The CDR3 here is CASSPPGLLTGELFF. The CDR3 DNA sequence: TGTGCCAGCAGCCCCCCGGGACTATTAACCGGGGAGCTGTTTTTT.

A few counts support this clonotype. The J gene is TRBJ2-1, the V gene TRBV5-1, with TRBD2 matching over 11 bases. The CDR3 has 16 amino acids. CDR1 is SGHRS and CDR2 is YFSETQ in the germline V gene. Trimming at V came to 4 bases and at J to 2 bases, leaving 5 bases not matched to a gene. CDR3 in DNA: TGCGCCAGCAGCCCGTTTAGCGGGGGGGCCTACAATGAGCAGTTCTTC. It is translated as CASSPFSGGAYNEQFF. Complete variable domain (other parts from reference TRBV5-1 and TRBJ2-1): KAGVTQTPRYLIKTRGQQVTLSCSPISGHRSVSWYQQTPGQGLQFLFEYFSETQRNKGNFPGRFSGRQFSNSRSEMNVSTLELGDSALYLCASSPFSGGAYNEQFFGPGTRLTVL.

This clonotype was observed once. This rearrangement joins TRBV9 to TRBJ2-1, with 9 positions matching TRBD2. J lost 7 bases, V lost 1 base, and 6 bases had no gene match. In germline, CDR1 is SGDLS, CDR2 YYNGEE. This CDR3 region has 15 residues. The CDR3 coding sequence is TGTGCCAGCAGCGTAATGGCGGGGGGGAGGAATGAGCAGTTCTTC. This codes for CASSVMAGGRNEQFF.

This clonotype appeared a few times. CDR3 sequence: CASTRDRNYEQYF. CDR3 DNA sequence: TGTGCCAGCACCCGGGACAGGAACTACGAGCAGTACTTC. This chain uses TRBV12-3 or TRBV12-4 with TRBJ2-7; 8 positions agree with TRBD1. V lost 7 bases to trimming and J lost 3 bases; unmatched junction nucleotides: 5. The CDR3 has 13 residues.

This clonotype was seen many times. The chain uses TRBV10-3 and TRBJ2-2; 8 bases match TRBD1. The germline V gene has CDR1 ENHRY and CDR2 SYGVKD. V was pared by 5 bases and J by 4 bases, with 6 bases of the junction left unmatched. The CDR3 is 15 amino acids. The CDR3 bases are TGTGCCATCAGTATCTCGACAGGGGCCACCGGGGAGCTGTTTTTT. Translating gives CAISISTGATGELFF.

This clonotype has a handful of counts. The rearrangement joins TRBV7-9 to TRBJ1-4; D gene uncertain. Deletions cut 1 base from V and 11 bases from J, with 8 bases between. The CDR3 has 12 amino acids. Germline lookup yields CDR1 SEHNR and CDR2 FQNEAQ (reference sequence). CDR3 loop: CASSLEAGKLFF. The CDR3 DNA follows: TGTGCCAGCAGCTTAGAGGCGGGTAAACTGTTTTTT. The full variable domain, in which reference TRBV7-9 and TRBJ1-4 provide the parts outside the CDR3, is DTGVSQNPRHKITKRGQNVTFRCDPISEHNRLYWYRQTLGQGPEFLTYFQNEAQLEKSRLLSDRFSAERPKGSFSTLEIQRTEQGDSAMYLCASSLEAGKLFFGSGTQLSVL.

The rearrangement joins TRBV15 to TRBJ2-7, with TRBD1 as a possible D gene (5 bases). The V gene's germline CDR1 is LNHNV and CDR2 YYDKDF (reference sequence). The V end lost 0 bases, the J end lost 1 base, and 19 bases lay between the germline ends. The CDR3 totals 18 residues. The CDR3 DNA is TGTGCCACCAGCAGAGATTTTGGGTCGGCGGACACTTCCTACGAGCAGTACTTC. Residues: CATSRDFGSADTSYEQYF.

This clonotype was counted between two and nine times. The CDR3 sequence is CASSFGMAGGQPQHF. CDR3 nucleotides: TGTGCCAGCAGCTTTGGAATGGCAGGTGGTCAGCCCCAGCATTTT. This chain links TRBV5-5 with TRBJ1-5, with D uncertain. The CDR3 loop spans 15 amino acids. Germline CDR1 is SGHKS and CDR2 is YYEKEE (reference sequence). Trimming took 2 bases from V and 6 from J, leaving 15 bases between them.

This rearrangement joins TRBV7-8 to TRBJ2-2, with D possibly called TRBD1 or TRBD2 (5 bases each). Germline V lookup: CDR1 SGHVS, CDR2 FQNEAQ. V lost 3 bases and J lost 7, with 12 bases in between. The CDR3 is 14 residues long. This CDR3 is CASSLTWGNGELFF. CDR3 nucleotides: TGTGCCAGCAGCTTGACCTGGGGGAACGGGGAGCTGTTTTTT.